This TCR beta chain originates from a study of OX40 agonist ivuxolimab in advanced cancers. Germline trimming cut 7 bases from V and 7 bases from J; bases unmatched to any gene: 8. CDR1 SQVTM and CDR2 ANQGSEA come from the germline V gene. The CDR3 covers 13 residues. TCRdb's copy holds only in-frame clones and misses some; the assay was immunoSEQ multiplex PCR. The data hold about 76,000 clones, with 70% to 90% observed a single time. The chain carries TRBV29-1 and TRBJ2-1; TRBD1 aligns across 9 bases. The material sequenced was CD4+ or CD8+ T cells sorted from blood, taken in a trial of the OX40 agonist ivuxolimab. The source is an adult with an advanced solid tumor such as melanoma, head and neck, liver or kidney cancer. DNA for the CDR3: TGCAGCGGGTACGGGACAGGGATGAATGAGCAGTTCTTC. It is translated as CSGYGTGMNEQFF.